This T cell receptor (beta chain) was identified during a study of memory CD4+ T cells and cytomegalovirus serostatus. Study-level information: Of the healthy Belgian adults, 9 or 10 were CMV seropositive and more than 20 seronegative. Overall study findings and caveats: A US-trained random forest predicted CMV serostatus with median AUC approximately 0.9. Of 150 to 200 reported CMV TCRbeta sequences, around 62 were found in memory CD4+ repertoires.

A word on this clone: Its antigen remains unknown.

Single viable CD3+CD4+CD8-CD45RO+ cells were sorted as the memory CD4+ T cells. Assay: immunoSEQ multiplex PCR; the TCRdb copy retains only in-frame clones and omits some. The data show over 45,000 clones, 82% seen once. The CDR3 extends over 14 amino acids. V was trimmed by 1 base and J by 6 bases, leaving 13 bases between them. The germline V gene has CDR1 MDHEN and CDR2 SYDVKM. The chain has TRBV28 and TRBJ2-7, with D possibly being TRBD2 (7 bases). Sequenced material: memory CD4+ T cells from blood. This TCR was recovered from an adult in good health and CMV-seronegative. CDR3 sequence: CASSLFAGAGEQYF. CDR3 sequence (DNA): TGTGCCAGCAGTTTATTCGCGGGGGCCGGCGAGCAGTACTTC. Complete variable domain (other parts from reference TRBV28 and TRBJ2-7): DVKVTQSSRYLVKRTGEKVFLECVQDMDHENMFWYRQDPGLGLRLIYFSYDVKMKEKGDIPEGYSVSREKKERFSLILESASTNQTSMYLCASSLFAGAGEQYFGPGTRLTVT.